These 24 T cell receptor beta chains were all obtained from the same sample, sequenced in a study of T cell responses to AZD1222 COVID-19 vaccine. Assay used: immunoSEQ multiplex PCR; TCRdb lists only in-frame clones, some missing. The data hold over 150,000 clones, with 80% to 95% observed a single time. The sample was peripheral blood, taken on day 0 of AZD1222 vaccination. The receptors come from an adult in good health.

The genes are TRBV29-1 and TRBJ2-1, with 8 nucleotides matching TRBD2. V shed 4 bases and J 6 bases; nucleotides not matched to a gene: 11. Germline V CDR1 and CDR2: SQVTM, ANQGSEA. This CDR3 contains 15 residues. CDR3 sequence reads: CSVGRGTRAVNEQFF. The CDR3 nucleotides are TGCAGCGTTGGGAGAGGGACTAGGGCTGTCAATGAGCAGTTCTTC.

V gene TRBV7-2 combines with J gene TRBJ1-5; D perhaps matches TRBD1 (5 bases). Trimming left V 4 bases short and J 6 bases short, with 13 bases between. There are 14 residues in the CDR3. Germline V gives CDR1 SGHTA, CDR2 FQGNSA. CDR3 protein: CASSSFGTGQPQHF. Here the CDR3 DNA reads TGTGCCAGCAGCTCGTTCGGGACGGGTCAGCCCCAGCATTTT.

This chain uses TRBV5-1 with TRBJ1-1, with 12 bases aligning to TRBD1. CDR3 size: 16 residues. Germline loops: CDR1 SGHRS, CDR2 YFSETQ. V gave up 4 bases and J gave up 0 bases; unmatched junction bases: 4. CDR3 loop: CASSGRDRGLNTEAFF. Here the CDR3 DNA reads TGCGCCAGCAGCGGCCGGGACAGGGGGCTGAACACTGAAGCTTTCTTT.

The genes are TRBV19 and TRBJ1-1; TRBD1 matches at 10 bases. Trimming at V came to 4 bases and at J to 5 bases, leaving 4 bases not matched to a gene. Germline CDR1 LNHDA, CDR2 SQIVND (reference sequence). The CDR3 consists of 14 residues. The CDR3, as DNA: TGTGCCAGTAGTACGACAGGGGGCAAGACTGAAGCTTTCTTT. Protein sequence: CASSTTGGKTEAFF. The full variable domain, with the rest looked up from reference TRBV19 and TRBJ1-1, is DGGITQSPKYLFRKEGQNVTLSCEQNLNHDAMYWYRQDPGQGLRLIYYSQIVNDFQKGDIAEGYSVSREKKESFPLTVTSAQKNPTAFYLCASSTTGGKTEAFFGQGTRLTVV.

In DNA form, the CDR3 reads TGCAGCGTTGAAGCGGGAGGTGAAGGGACCCAGTACTTC. Protein: CSVEAGGEGTQYF. The chain combines TRBV29-1 with TRBJ2-5, with 7 bases that match TRBD2. The CDR3 contains 13 residues. Looked up from germline, CDR1 is SQVTM and CDR2 is ANQGSEA. V lost 1 base and J lost 7; bases outside the gene matches: 6. The full variable domain, rest sourced from reference TRBV29-1 and TRBJ2-5, is SAVISQKPSRDICQRGTSLTIQCQVDSQVTMMFWYRQQPGQSLTLIATANQGSEATYESGFVIDKFPISRPNLTFSTLTVSNMSPEDSSIYLCSVEAGGEGTQYFGPGTRLLVL.

This chain links TRBV18 with TRBJ2-7; no clear D. Germline V gene sequence: CDR1 KGHSH, CDR2 LQKENI. The length of the CDR3 is 17 residues. V lost 0 bases to trimming and J lost 3 bases, with 18 bases between them. CDR3 bases: TGTGCCAGCTCACCACCAAACCCTGAGATAGCCTACTACGAGCAGTACGTC. As protein: CASSPPNPEIAYYEQYV.

This chain links TRBV6-2 or TRBV6-3 with TRBJ2-5; D gene ambiguous. Germline CDR1 and CDR2: MNHEY and SVGEGT. This CDR3 has 14 amino acids. V shed 6 bases and J shed 0 bases, with 11 bases lying between them. CDR3 nucleotide sequence: TGTGCCAGCAGCCTCGAGGTTAACCAAGAGACCCAGTACTTC. Translated, it gives CASSLEVNQETQYF.

This chain uses TRBV29-1 with TRBJ1-4; 9 nucleotides match TRBD1. The germline gives CDR1 SQVTM, CDR2 ANQGSEA. The junction had 7 bases not matched to a gene; V was cut back by 6 bases and J by 8 bases. The CDR3 consists of 13 residues. CDR3 loop: CSVQQGAEEKLFF. In DNA, the CDR3 is TGCAGCGTCCAACAGGGGGCTGAAGAAAAACTGTTTTTT.

This clone is a singleton in its sample. This sequence joins TRBV2 and TRBJ1-2, with D unclear. Trimming pared 6 bases from V and 6 bases from J, leaving 14 bases between. Germline assignment: CDR1 SNHLY and CDR2 FYNNEI. The CDR3 has 13 amino acids. CDR3 amino acids: CASSLLADHGYTF. CDR3 sequence (DNA): TGTGCCAGCAGCCTATTGGCAGACCATGGCTACACCTTC.

In regard to this clone: Distinct nucleotide sequences in the sample also encode this CDR3. The V and J genes are TRBV12-3 or TRBV12-4 and TRBJ1-1; D call uncertain. Trimming pared 2 bases from V and 0 bases from J, leaving 4 bases between. This CDR3 has 13 amino acids. CDR3 coding DNA: TGTGCCAGCAGTTTACGCGTGAACACTGAAGCTTTCTTT. It encodes CASSLRVNTEAFF.

This clone is a singleton in its sample. The rearrangement uses TRBV11-1 and TRBJ2-2; D may be TRBD2 (5 bases). The germline V gene has CDR1 SGHAT and CDR2 FQDESV (reference sequence). The CDR3 consists of 14 residues. The germline V and J ends were trimmed by 0 bases and 3 bases, with 5 bases remaining between them. The CDR3 sequence is CASSLAEDTGELFF. The CDR3 nucleotides are TGTGCCAGCAGCTTAGCGGAGGACACCGGGGAGCTGTTTTTT.

With respect to this clone: Additional DNA sequences in this sample encode the identical CDR3. The chain's CDR3 is CASSRGNSPLHF. The DNA of the CDR3 is TGTGCCAGCAGTCGAGGGAATTCACCCCTCCACTTT. This chain connects TRBV6-5 to TRBJ1-6; D is uncertain. The CDR3 has 12 residues. Between the trimmed V and J ends, which lost 5 bases and 7 bases, there was a span of 6 bases. The germline V gene has CDR1 MNHEY and CDR2 SVGAGI.

The rearrangement joins TRBV19 to TRBJ1-6; D may be TRBD1 (5 bases). Germline V gene lookup returns CDR1 LNHDA and CDR2 SQIVND (reference sequence). The CDR3 is 17 amino acids. V gave up 3 bases and J gave up 5 bases, with 17 bases separating them. This chain's CDR3 is CASSIPTTEGNNSPLHF. DNA for the CDR3: TGTGCCAGTAGTATCCCCACGACAGAGGGAAATAATTCACCCCTCCACTTT.

The genes are TRBV5-4 and TRBJ1-2; D is perhaps TRBD1 (5 bases). Germline CDR1 SGHNT, CDR2 YYREEE (reference sequence). The V and J ends lost 5 bases and 3 bases respectively, with 14 bases between them. This CDR3 is 14 amino acids long. CDR3 in amino acids: CASSWGSGDYGYTF. In nucleotides, the CDR3 is TGTGCCAGCAGTTGGGGGTCGGGGGACTATGGCTACACCTTC.

The chain is built from TRBV2 and TRBJ1-1; TRBD1 is a possible D gene (5 bases). The CDR3 spans 11 residues. V gave up 3 bases and J gave up 11 bases, with 10 bases separating them. The germline gives CDR1 SNHLY, CDR2 FYNNEI. The CDR3 DNA sequence: TGTGCCAGCAGTGAGAGGGGCAATGCTTTCTTT. This gives the protein CASSERGNAFF. Together with reference TRBV2 and TRBJ1-1, the CDR3 gives the full variable domain: EPEVTQTPSHQVTQMGQEVILRCVPISNHLYFYWYRQILGQKVEFLVSFYNNEISEKSEIFDDQFSVERPDGSNFTLKIRSTKLEDSAMYFCASSERGNAFFGQGTRLTVV.

This clone appeared a few times. The CDR3 coding sequence is TGTGCCAGCAGTGAAGGGGACACCGGGGAGCTGTTTTTT. Its protein product is CASSEGDTGELFF. This sequence joins TRBV6-4 and TRBJ2-2; D is possibly TRBD1 (5 bases). Trimming cost V 3 bases and J 3 bases, with 5 bases left between them. This CDR3 is built from 13 residues. CDR1 and CDR2 from the germline V gene are MRHNA and SNTAGT.

The V and J genes are TRBV6-5 and TRBJ1-2; 7 bases agree with TRBD1. Per germline, CDR1 MNHEY and CDR2 SVGAGI. CDR3 size: 15 residues. The trim removed 5 bases at V and 4 bases at J, leaving 10 bases unmatched. The DNA of the CDR3 is TGTGCCAGCAGTCGAGACAGGGACGGGAGCTATGGCTACACCTTC. It codes for CASSRDRDGSYGYTF.

This chain joins TRBV2 and TRBJ2-3; D is undetermined. Germline V gene sequence: CDR1 SNHLY, CDR2 FYNNEI. The CDR3 is 10 residues long. Between the trimmed V and J ends, which lost 4 bases and 5 bases, there was a span of 1 base. CDR3 region: CASSGDTQYF. The CDR3 bases are TGTGCCAGCAGTGGAGATACGCAGTATTTT.

About this clone: This sample also contains other DNA sequences that code for the same CDR3. The genes are TRBV14 and TRBJ1-1; D gene uncertain. V shed 0 bases and J shed 5 bases, with 10 bases lying between them. Germline CDR1 and CDR2: SGHDN and FVKESK. CDR3 length equals 14 residues. DNA of the CDR3: TGTGCCAGCAGCCAAGAAGGGAGGTCAACTGAAGCTTTCTTT. Protein product: CASSQEGRSTEAFF. The variable domain in full, with the rest retrieved from reference TRBV14 and TRBJ1-1, is EAGVTQFPSHSVIEKGQTVTLRCDPISGHDNLYWYRRVMGKEIKFLLHFVKESKQDESGMPNNRFLAERTGGTYSTLKVQPAELEDSGVYFCASSQEGRSTEAFFGQGTRLTVV.

The chain's CDR3 is CAWSVQGPPNYGYTF. CDR3 bases: TGTGCCTGGAGTGTACAAGGTCCCCCTAACTATGGCTACACCTTC. J is TRBJ1-2 and V is TRBV30; D is unresolved. Trimming stripped 0 bases from V and 0 bases from J, with 11 bases between. The germline CDR1 and CDR2 sequences are GTSNPN and SVGIG (reference sequence). CDR3 size: 15 residues.

This chain links TRBV2 with TRBJ2-3, with 9 bases fitting TRBD2. V dropped 5 bases and J dropped 0; count of bases not matched to a gene: 3. There are 15 residues in the CDR3. From germline, CDR1 is SNHLY and CDR2 FYNNEI. The CDR3: CASSSGTSSTDTQYF. CDR3 coding DNA: TGTGCCAGCAGTTCCGGGACTAGCAGCACAGATACGCAGTATTTT.

The chain is built from TRBV6-5 and TRBJ1-1; D may be TRBD1 (6 bases). This CDR3 has 14 residues. Per the germline V gene, CDR1 is MNHEY and CDR2 is SVGAGI. V was trimmed by 5 bases and J by 2 bases, leaving 12 bases between them. The CDR3 coding sequence is TGTGCCAGCAGTAGGAGACAGGTAAACACTGAAGCTTTCTTT. Amino acid sequence: CASSRRQVNTEAFF.

The gene calls are TRBV18 and TRBJ1-5; weak D call: TRBD1 (5 bases). V dropped 3 bases and J dropped 2 bases, with 14 bases sitting between them. Germline CDR1 reads KGHSH; CDR2 reads LQKENI. The CDR3 sequence is 16 residues long. CDR3 bases: TGTGCCAGCTCACCCCCAGGGAACTCTGGCAATCAGCCCCAGCATTTT. Protein: CASSPPGNSGNQPQHF.

The chain employs TRBV2 and TRBJ2-7; TRBD2 agrees at 9 bases. V was clipped by 7 bases and J by 5 bases; unmatched bases: 18. The CDR3 extends over 17 amino acids. CDR1 and CDR2 (germline): SNHLY, FYNNEI. The CDR3 bases are TGTGCCAGCACCCACGAAGGGGGGGGACTAGCCGCCGACGAGCAGTACTTC. It translates to CASTHEGGGLAADEQYF. Looking up the rest from reference TRBV2 and TRBJ2-7 gives the full variable domain: EPEVTQTPSHQVTQMGQEVILRCVPISNHLYFYWYRQILGQKVEFLVSFYNNEISEKSEIFDDQFSVERPDGSNFTLKIRSTKLEDSAMYFCASTHEGGGLAADEQYFGPGTRLTVT.